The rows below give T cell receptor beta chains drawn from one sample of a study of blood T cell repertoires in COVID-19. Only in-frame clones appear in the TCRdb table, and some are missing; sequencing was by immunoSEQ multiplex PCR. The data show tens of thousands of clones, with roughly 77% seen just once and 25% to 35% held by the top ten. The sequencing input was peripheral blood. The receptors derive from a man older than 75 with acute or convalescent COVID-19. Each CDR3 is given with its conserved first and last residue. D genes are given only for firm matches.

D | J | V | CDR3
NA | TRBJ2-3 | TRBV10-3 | CAISHSTDTQYF
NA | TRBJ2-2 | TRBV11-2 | CASSLELVNGELFF
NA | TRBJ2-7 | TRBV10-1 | CASSESAALAYEQYF
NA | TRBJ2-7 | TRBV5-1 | CASSLFQGSTYEQYF
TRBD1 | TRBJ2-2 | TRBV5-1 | CASSPGQGGGELFF
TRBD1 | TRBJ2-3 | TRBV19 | CASSIGTGLGDTQYF
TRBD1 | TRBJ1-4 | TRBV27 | CASSSSFRDSRSTNEKLFF
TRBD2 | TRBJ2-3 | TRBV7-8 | CASSFRRHAGGQGWTDTQYF
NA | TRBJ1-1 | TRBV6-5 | CASSYSVQGRTEAFF
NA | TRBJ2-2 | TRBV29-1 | CSATGGGANTGELFF
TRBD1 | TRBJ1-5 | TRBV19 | CASSSPQGALNQPQHF
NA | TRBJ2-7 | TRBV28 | CASSSQDRHYEQYF
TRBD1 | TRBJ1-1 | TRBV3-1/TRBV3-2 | CASSQDRQGGAFF
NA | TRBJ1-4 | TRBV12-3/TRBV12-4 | CASSQRQREKLFF
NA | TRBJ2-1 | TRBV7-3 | CASSLARVNEQFF
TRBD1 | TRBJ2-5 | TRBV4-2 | CASSPGTAQETQYF
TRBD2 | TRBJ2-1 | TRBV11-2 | CASSSTTSGWYNEQFF
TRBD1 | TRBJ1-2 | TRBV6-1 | CASSDRTGAGYGYTF
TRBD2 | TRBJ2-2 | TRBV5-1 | CASSWSGSTGELFF
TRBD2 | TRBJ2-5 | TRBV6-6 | CASSPPRAGPINF
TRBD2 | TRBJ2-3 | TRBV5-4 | CASRESAGGTDTQYF
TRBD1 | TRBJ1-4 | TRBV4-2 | CASSQDRGREKLFF
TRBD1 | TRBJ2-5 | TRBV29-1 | CSYRGLQETQYF
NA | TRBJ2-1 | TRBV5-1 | CASSFGGNNEQFF
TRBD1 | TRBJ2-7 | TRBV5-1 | CASSLEGTGGSYEQYF
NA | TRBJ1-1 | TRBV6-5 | CASSYSVSTEAFF
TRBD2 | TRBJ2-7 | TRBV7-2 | CASSLIAGYYEQYF
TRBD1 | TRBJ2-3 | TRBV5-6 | CASSSRLGQATDTQYF
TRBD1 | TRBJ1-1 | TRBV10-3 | CATQLQGANTEAFF
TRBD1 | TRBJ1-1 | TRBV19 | CASSPRRTGGAGGNTEAFF
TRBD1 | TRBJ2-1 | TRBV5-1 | CASKGQGDPYNEQFF
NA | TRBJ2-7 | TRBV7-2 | CASSFQGYEQYF
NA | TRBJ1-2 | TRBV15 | CATSPGALHYGYTF
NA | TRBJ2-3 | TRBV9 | CASSVGGRLGTDTQYF
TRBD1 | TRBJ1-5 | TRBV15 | CATSLWTGLSLNQPQHF
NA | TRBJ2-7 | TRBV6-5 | CASSLLSTSEQYF
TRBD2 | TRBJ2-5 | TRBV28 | CASSEREGQETQYF
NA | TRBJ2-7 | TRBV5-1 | CASSLANSYEQYF
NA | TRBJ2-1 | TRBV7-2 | CASSLVAGGPLNEQFF
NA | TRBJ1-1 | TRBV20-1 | CRAGDPTEAFF
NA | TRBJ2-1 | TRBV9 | CASSVGAGQNNEQFF
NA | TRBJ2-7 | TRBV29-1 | CSVGRDTKYEQYF
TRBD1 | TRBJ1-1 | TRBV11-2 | CASSIRTGGNTEAFF
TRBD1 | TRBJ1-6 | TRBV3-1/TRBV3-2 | CASSPWTGGNSPLHF
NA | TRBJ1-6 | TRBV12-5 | CASGFFDYSTYNSPLHF
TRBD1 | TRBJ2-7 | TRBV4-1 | CASSLGQGFYEQYF
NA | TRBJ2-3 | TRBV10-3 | CAISEGGVLGDTQYF
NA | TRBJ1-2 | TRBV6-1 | CASSEGAGVNYGYTF